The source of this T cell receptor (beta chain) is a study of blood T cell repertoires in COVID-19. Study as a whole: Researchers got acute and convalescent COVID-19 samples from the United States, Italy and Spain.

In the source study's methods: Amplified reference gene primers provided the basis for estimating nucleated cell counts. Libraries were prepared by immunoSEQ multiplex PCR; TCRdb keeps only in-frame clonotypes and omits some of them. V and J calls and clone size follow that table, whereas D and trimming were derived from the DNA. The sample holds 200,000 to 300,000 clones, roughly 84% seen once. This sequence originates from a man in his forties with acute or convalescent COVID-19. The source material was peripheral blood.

CDR3 residues: CASSLVSTEAFF. The CDR3 DNA is TGTGCCAGCAGCTTAGTGAGCACTGAAGCTTTCTTT. This chain uses TRBV7-2 with TRBJ1-1; D is uncertain. With 1 base removed from V and 4 bases from J, the gap between germline ends came to 4 bases. CDR3 length: 12 amino acids. Looked up from germline, CDR1 is SGHTA and CDR2 is FQGNSA. Supplemented by reference TRBV7-2 and TRBJ1-1, the full variable domain reads GAGVSQSPSNKVTEKGKDVELRCDPISGHTALYWYRQSLGQGLEFLIYFQGNSAPDKSGLPSDRFSAERTGGSVSTLTIQRTQQEDSAVYLCASSLVSTEAFFGQGTRLTVV.